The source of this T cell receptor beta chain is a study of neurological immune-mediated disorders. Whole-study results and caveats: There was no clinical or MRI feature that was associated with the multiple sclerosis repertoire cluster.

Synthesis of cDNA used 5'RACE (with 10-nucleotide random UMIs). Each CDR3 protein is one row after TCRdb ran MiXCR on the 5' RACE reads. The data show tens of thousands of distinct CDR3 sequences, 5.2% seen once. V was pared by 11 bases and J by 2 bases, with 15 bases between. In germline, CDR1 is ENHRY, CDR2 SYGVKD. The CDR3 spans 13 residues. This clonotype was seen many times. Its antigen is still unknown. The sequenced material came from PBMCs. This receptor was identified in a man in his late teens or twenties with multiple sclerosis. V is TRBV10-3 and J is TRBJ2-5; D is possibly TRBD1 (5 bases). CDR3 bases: TGTGCCGCCGGTGGGGCAGGACAAGAGACCCAGTACTTC. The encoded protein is CAAGGAGQETQYF.